This is a list of T cell receptor beta chains from one sample in a study of blood T cell repertoires in COVID-19. The assay was immunoSEQ multiplex PCR, and TCRdb's table has in-frame clones only and misses some. The sample carries some 250,000 clones, 80% to 90% recorded once. What was sequenced was PBMCs or T cells enriched from blood (not recorded which). The receptor set was obtained from a woman in her 50s who had recovered from COVID-19. CDR3s include the opening cysteine and the closing phenylalanine or tryptophan. Each record gives: clone size, V gene, J gene, D gene, CDR3 DNA, CDR3 protein. D genes are given only for firm matches. The size of a clone is reported for some rows only, either as once, few or many, or as a class for expanded clones.

.,TRBV7-3,TRBJ1-1,TRBD1,TGTGCCAGCAGCCGACAGGGGGCGGCCACTGAAGCTTTCTTT,CASSRQGAATEAFF
.,TRBV5-5,TRBJ1-3,.,TGTGCCAGCAGCTTGGGGTACCACAGTGAAGGAAACACCATATATTTT,CASSLGYHSEGNTIYF
.,TRBV7-2,TRBJ2-1,.,TGTGCCAGCGCCTCCCAGCGGAGCCCCTACAATGAGCAGTTCTTC,CASASQRSPYNEQFF
.,TRBV9,TRBJ1-2,.,TGTGCCAGCAGCGTGGATACTAGGAATGGCTACACCTTC,CASSVDTRNGYTF
.,TRBV11-3,TRBJ2-1,TRBD2,TGTGCCAGCAGCTTAGGACTAGCGGGAGCCGACGAGCAGTTCTTC,CASSLGLAGADEQFF
.,TRBV27,TRBJ2-6,.,TGTGCCAGCAGTATCAGGACACTCTCTGGGGCCAACGTCCTGACTTTC,CASSIRTLSGANVLTF
once,TRBV7-8,TRBJ1-2,.,TGTGCCAGCAGCTTAGGGGCAGTCGGTAACTTTAACTATGGCTACACCTTC,CASSLGAVGNFNYGYTF
.,TRBV11-3,TRBJ2-3,.,TGTGCCAGCAGCCCCCTAGGAGAGATGGCAGATACGCAGTATTTT,CASSPLGEMADTQYF
.,TRBV9,TRBJ1-4,.,TGTGCCAGCGGCCGGGGGACTAATGAAAAACTGTTTTTT,CASGRGTNEKLFF
once,TRBV30,TRBJ1-3,TRBD1,TGTGCCTGGAGCAAGGGACAGGGAAACTCTGGAAACACCATATATTTT,CAWSKGQGNSGNTIYF
.,TRBV18,TRBJ1-1,.,TGTGCCAGCTCACCAGCGGAGTACCCTATGAACACTGAAGCTTTCTTT,CASSPAEYPMNTEAFF
.,TRBV27,TRBJ1-6,.,TGTGCCAGCAGTTTAATCTGGAGCTCCTATAATTCACCCCTCCACTTT,CASSLIWSSYNSPLHF
.,TRBV27,TRBJ1-5,TRBD1,TGTGCCAGCAGTCCCTCAACCGGGACAGGATACAATCAGCCCCAGCATTTT,CASSPSTGTGYNQPQHF
.,TRBV18,TRBJ1-2,TRBD1,TGTGCCAGCTCCGAGGACAGGGGGAACTATGGCTACACCTTC,CASSEDRGNYGYTF
once,TRBV5-1,TRBJ1-1,.,TGCGCCAGCAGCTTCTCGGGGGGCGGGAACACTGAAGCTTTCTTT,CASSFSGGGNTEAFF
.,TRBV28,TRBJ1-5,.,TGTGCCAGCAGGAGGACATCGGCCCAGCATTTT,CASRRTSAQHF
.,TRBV6-2/TRBV6-3,TRBJ2-7,TRBD1,TGTGCCAGCAGCACCTCAGGGGGTGACAACTACGAGCAGTACTTC,CASSTSGGDNYEQYF
.,TRBV5-1,TRBJ1-2,TRBD1,TGCGCCAGCAGCCAACGACAGGGCGTACCGGGCGGCTACACCTTC,CASSQRQGVPGGYTF
.,TRBV4-1,TRBJ2-5,.,TGCGCCAGCAGCCAAGATCTTAGGGGGGAGACCCAGTACTTC,CASSQDLRGETQYF
.,TRBV2,TRBJ2-1,TRBD2,TGTGCCAGCACTAGCGGGAGCCTGGACAATGAGCAGTTCTTC,CASTSGSLDNEQFF
once,TRBV24-1,TRBJ2-3,TRBD2,TGTGCCACCAGTGTCCGGACTAGCGGGAGTAGAGATACGCAGTATTTT,CATSVRTSGSRDTQYF
.,TRBV28,TRBJ1-4,TRBD1,TGTGCCAGCAGTCCAAGGACAGGGGGAAATGAAAAACTGTTTTTT,CASSPRTGGNEKLFF
.,TRBV10-2,TRBJ1-2,.,TGCGCCAGCAGTGAGTCTGGAGGGCTCGAGGGCTACACCTTC,CASSESGGLEGYTF
.,TRBV10-3,TRBJ2-4,TRBD1,TGTGCCATCAGATCGGACAGGGACCTAAACATTCAGTACTTC,CAIRSDRDLNIQYF
.,TRBV12-5,TRBJ1-1,.,TGTGCTAGTGGTTTGGTATACGGGGAAGTTGGTGTGCGGGAAAGAACTGAAGCTTTCTTT,CASGLVYGEVGVRERTEAFF
.,TRBV24-1,TRBJ2-1,TRBD1,TGTGCCACCAGTGACCAGGACAGGTCTAATGAGCAGTTCTTC,CATSDQDRSNEQFF
few,TRBV6-5,TRBJ2-3,.,TGTGCCAGCAGACTCAGGGGTCGCAGTACAGATACGCAGTATTTT,CASRLRGRSTDTQYF
few,TRBV7-8,TRBJ2-7,TRBD1,TGTGCCAGCAGCTTAGGCCAGGGGGCCTACGAGCAGTACTTC,CASSLGQGAYEQYF
.,TRBV5-4,TRBJ2-3,TRBD2,TGTGCCAGCAGCTTGGCTGGCGGGAGTATTGATACGCAGTATTTT,CASSLAGGSIDTQYF
.,TRBV28,TRBJ2-7,.,TGTGCCAGCAGTTTCGGAGGGAGTGCCTACGAGCAGTACTTC,CASSFGGSAYEQYF
.,TRBV2,TRBJ2-1,.,TGTGCCAGCAGTGTAAAGGCGGGGAGCTCCTACAATGAGCAGTTCTTC,CASSVKAGSSYNEQFF
.,TRBV28,TRBJ1-2,.,TGTGCCAGCAGTTTGAGGGGGTTCTATGGCTACACCTTC,CASSLRGFYGYTF
.,TRBV18,TRBJ1-5,TRBD1,TGTGCCAGCTCACCCGGGACAGGAGAATACCAGCCCCAGCATTTT,CASSPGTGEYQPQHF
.,TRBV3-1/TRBV3-2,TRBJ1-2,TRBD1,TGTGCCAGCAGCCGGACAGGGACGATTAACTATGGCTACACCTTC,CASSRTGTINYGYTF
.,TRBV28,TRBJ1-2,TRBD1,TGTGCCAGCAGTTTATTGAGGGACAGGGCAGAAGGCTACACCTTC,CASSLLRDRAEGYTF
.,TRBV9,TRBJ2-7,.,TGTGCCAGCAGCGCTTCCGGGACTGTGCCTCGCGAGCAGTACTTC,CASSASGTVPREQYF